These 18 T cell receptor beta chains were sequenced from one sample in a study of human T cells and chemical hapten exposure. Indicated time point: pre-sensitization, week 0. Treatment described: therapeutic diphenylcyclopropenone sensitization with weekly scalp DPC. TCRdb fed the RACE reads into MiXCR, producing one record per CDR3 protein. The profile covers 50,000 to 70,000 distinct CDR3 sequences, with roughly 9.8% appearing a single time and approximately 9.9% taken by the ten largest. The specimen was whole blood, collected in connection with sensitization to the hapten diphenylcyclopropenone (DPC). These receptors were obtained from a man aged 40-49 years with alopecia areata. Some clones in this sample may be carry-over from other donors' samples.

This clonotype has a count of ten or more. This chain joins TRBV12-3 or TRBV12-4 and TRBJ1-3, with D possibly being TRBD1 (6 bases). Between the trimmed V and J ends, which lost 1 base and 2 bases, there was a span of 12 bases. The CDR3 is made up of 16 amino acids. The CDR3, as DNA: TGTGCCAGCAGTTTAGAACCCAGGGGCCCTGGAAACACCATATATTTT. Its translation is CASSLEPRGPGNTIYF.

This clonotype came up a few times. The rearrangement links TRBV11-2 to TRBJ2-3, with 10 bases aligning to TRBD1. The length of the CDR3 is 15 residues. J lost 3 bases, V lost 5 bases, and 5 bases had no gene match. Germline V gene lookup returns CDR1 SGHAT and CDR2 FQNNGV. DNA for the CDR3: TGTGCCAGCAGCCCGACAGGGGGCCTTACAGATACGCAGTATTTT. It encodes CASSPTGGLTDTQYF. The full variable domain, in which reference TRBV11-2 and TRBJ2-3 provide the parts outside the CDR3, is EAGVAQSPRYKIIEKRQSVAFWCNPISGHATLYWYQQILGQGPKLLIQFQNNGVVDDSQLPKDRFSAERLKGVDSTLKIQPAKLEDSAVYLCASSPTGGLTDTQYFGPGTRLTVL.

This clonotype is medium-sized (0.01 to 0.1%) in the sample. The chain recombines TRBV9 with TRBJ1-2; D call uncertain. Germline-derived CDR1 and CDR2 are SGDLS and YYNGEE. Trimming stripped 4 bases from V and 4 bases from J, with 17 bases between. CDR3 length: 15 residues. CDR3: CASSPPLAEIYGYTF. In DNA, the CDR3 is TGTGCCAGCAGCCCCCCGTTGGCAGAGATCTATGGCTACACCTTC.

This clonotype has ten or more counts. Here the CDR3 reads CASTQSRGAYEQYF. The CDR3 DNA is TGTGCCAGCACCCAATCTAGGGGAGCCTACGAGCAGTACTTC. The V gene is TRBV12-3 or TRBV12-4, the J gene TRBJ2-7; D assignment may be TRBD1 or TRBD2 (5 bases each). V was pared by 7 bases and J by 2 bases, with 15 bases between. The CDR3 loop spans 14 amino acids.

This clonotype was observed many times. This rearrangement joins TRBV10-3 to TRBJ1-1; 8 bases are shared with TRBD1. Unmatched junction bases numbered 6, after V lost 4 bases and J lost 2 bases. The CDR3 spans 15 residues. The V gene's germline CDR1 is ENHRY and CDR2 SYGVKD. The DNA of the CDR3 is TGTGCCATCAGTGGGTTGACAGGGGTAAACACTGAAGCTTTCTTT. It codes for CAISGLTGVNTEAFF.

This clonotype has a handful of counts. CDR3 DNA: TGTGCCAGCAGTTTATCTGGACTAGCTGGGGCCAACGTCCTGACTTTC. Protein product: CASSLSGLAGANVLTF. The rearrangement links TRBV27 to TRBJ2-6, with 7 bases fitting TRBD2. The length of the CDR3 is 16 residues. J gave up 2 bases and V 0 bases, and 1 base lay outside the gene matches. Germline V lookup: CDR1 MNHEY, CDR2 SMNVEV (reference sequence).

The chain has TRBV28 and TRBJ2-3; maybe TRBD2 (6 bases). Deletions cut 6 bases from V and 2 bases from J, with 30 bases between. The germline V gene encodes CDR1 MDHEN and CDR2 SYDVKM. The CDR3 totals 20 residues. CDR3 in amino acids: CASRMTPFGGRHAYTDTQYF. Written as DNA, the CDR3 is TGTGCCAGCAGAATGACCCCCTTTGGAGGGCGACACGCTTACACAGATACGCAGTATTTT.

This clonotype has only a few counts. The chain carries TRBV27 and TRBJ1-3; D not certain. The CDR3 loop spans 17 amino acids. Deletions cut 0 bases from V and 4 bases from J, with 16 bases between. CDR1 and CDR2 (germline): MNHEY, SMNVEV (reference sequence). This CDR3 reads CASSLSGSQGSGNTIYF. CDR3 coding DNA: TGTGCCAGCAGTTTATCGGGCAGTCAAGGGTCAGGAAACACCATATATTTT.

This clonotype was counted between two and nine times. A read error may account for a junction end that differs from germline. The V and J genes are TRBV15 and TRBJ1-1; possible D gene TRBD1, 6 bases. In germline, CDR1 is LNHNV, CDR2 YYDKDF (reference sequence). The CDR3 extends over 13 amino acids. The CDR3 DNA reads as TGTGCCACCAGCAGAAGGGGGAACGCTGAAGCTTTCTTT. This translates into CATSRRGNAEAFF.

This chain uses TRBV11-2 with TRBJ2-1; the D gene could be TRBD1 or TRBD2 (6 bases each). The germline V gene has CDR1 SGHAT and CDR2 FQNNGV. V was trimmed by 5 bases and J by 5 bases, leaving 19 bases between them. This CDR3 has 16 amino acids. Here the CDR3 reads CASSRTGSPGDNEQFF. The CDR3 nucleotides are TGTGCCAGCAGCCGTACAGGGTCCCCGGGGGACAATGAGCAGTTCTTC. Supplemented by reference TRBV11-2 and TRBJ2-1, the full variable domain reads EAGVAQSPRYKIIEKRQSVAFWCNPISGHATLYWYQQILGQGPKLLIQFQNNGVVDDSQLPKDRFSAERLKGVDSTLKIQPAKLEDSAVYLCASSRTGSPGDNEQFFGPGTRLTVL.

This clonotype was counted many times. The V and J genes are TRBV5-1 and TRBJ2-5; no reliable D call. This CDR3 comprises 11 residues. V dropped 3 bases and J dropped 6 bases, with 6 bases sitting between them. CDR1 is SGHRS, CDR2 YFSETQ, per germline. The CDR3 DNA follows: TGCGCCAGCAGCTCCGGAAAGACCCAGTACTTC. It translates to CASSSGKTQYF.

This clonotype has ten or more counts. V and J are TRBV3-1 and TRBJ2-1, with D possibly TRBD2 on 5 matching bases. Trimming left V 1 base short and J 2 bases short, with 15 bases between. The CDR3 length is 17 residues. CDR1 and CDR2 (germline): LGHDT, YNNKEL (reference sequence). CDR3: CASSQVLRELAYNEQFF. As DNA, the CDR3 is TGTGCCAGCAGCCAAGTACTAAGGGAGTTGGCCTACAATGAGCAGTTCTTC.

This clonotype was recorded a few times. This rearrangement joins TRBV6-1 to TRBJ1-1; tentative D call: TRBD1 (5 bases). This CDR3 has 15 amino acids. Trimming took 2 bases from V and 2 from J, leaving 12 bases between them. The germline V gene has CDR1 MNHNS and CDR2 SASEGT. CDR3 coding DNA: TGTGCCAGCAGTGAAACAGGAGGCGTAAACACTGAAGCTTTCTTT. Amino acid sequence: CASSETGGVNTEAFF.

This clonotype was seen at least ten times. V gene TRBV6-5 combines with J gene TRBJ1-1; unclear D gene. The germline V gene has CDR1 MNHEY and CDR2 SVGAGI. V was cut by 6 bases and J by 10 bases, with 18 bases left in between. The CDR3 spans 13 residues. In DNA form, the CDR3 reads TGTGCCAGCAGCTCTACCCTCCAAGGCAGAGCTTTCTTT. Translation gives CASSSTLQGRAFF.

This clonotype was seen at least ten times. The gene calls are TRBV4-3 and TRBJ2-7; D gene uncertain. Germline V gives CDR1 LGHNA, CDR2 YSLEER. The CDR3 has 14 residues. With 0 bases removed from V and 6 bases from J, the gap between germline ends came to 12 bases. The CDR3 protein is CASSQDKGPGEQYF. Here the CDR3 DNA reads TGCGCCAGCAGCCAAGATAAGGGTCCGGGCGAGCAGTACTTC.

This clonotype occurred many times. J is TRBJ2-5 and V is TRBV7-9; D not certain. V shed 4 bases and J shed 0 bases, with 9 bases lying between them. The CDR3 totals 14 residues. Germline loops: CDR1 SEHNR, CDR2 FQNEAQ (reference sequence). In DNA, the CDR3 is TGTGCCAGCAGCTCGGGCAGATACCAAGAGACCCAGTACTTC. Amino acid sequence: CASSSGRYQETQYF.

This clonotype was observed at least ten times. The chain recombines TRBV28 with TRBJ2-7; D is ambiguous. From germline, CDR1 is MDHEN and CDR2 SYDVKM. CDR3 size: 14 residues. The ends were cut back, 4 bases at V and 2 bases at J, with 12 bases in the middle. CDR3 DNA sequence: TGTGCCAGCAGTTCGTCCTACCCGACCTACGAGCAGTACTTC. It encodes CASSSSYPTYEQYF.

This chain uses TRBV4-2 with TRBJ2-7; D may be TRBD2 (6 bases). Germline V gives CDR1 LGHNA, CDR2 YNFKEQ. The CDR3 is 15 amino acids. V was clipped by 2 bases and J by 1 base, with 12 bases between them. CDR3 protein: CASSQTLEGSYEQYF. DNA for the CDR3: TGTGCCAGCAGCCAAACTCTGGAGGGGTCCTACGAGCAGTACTTC.